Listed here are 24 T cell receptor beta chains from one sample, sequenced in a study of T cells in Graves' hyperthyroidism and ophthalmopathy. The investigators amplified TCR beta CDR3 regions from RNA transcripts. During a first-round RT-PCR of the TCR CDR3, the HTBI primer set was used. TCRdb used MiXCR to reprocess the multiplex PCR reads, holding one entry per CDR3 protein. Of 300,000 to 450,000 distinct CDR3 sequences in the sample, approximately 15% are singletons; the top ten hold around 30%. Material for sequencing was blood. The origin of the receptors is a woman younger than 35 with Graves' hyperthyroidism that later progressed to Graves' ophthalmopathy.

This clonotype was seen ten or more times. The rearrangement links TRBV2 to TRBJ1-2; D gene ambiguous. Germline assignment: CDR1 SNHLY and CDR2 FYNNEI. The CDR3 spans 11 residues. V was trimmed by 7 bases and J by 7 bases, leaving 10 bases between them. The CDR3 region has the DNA TGTGCCAGCACTAGCCGGGGTGGCTACACCTTC. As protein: CASTSRGGYTF.

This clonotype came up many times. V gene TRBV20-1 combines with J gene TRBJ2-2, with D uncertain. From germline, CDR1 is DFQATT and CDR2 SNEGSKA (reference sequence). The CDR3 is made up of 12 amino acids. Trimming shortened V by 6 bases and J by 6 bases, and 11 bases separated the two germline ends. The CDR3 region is CSAGRLAGELFF. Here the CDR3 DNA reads TGCAGTGCCGGGCGTTTAGCCGGGGAGCTGTTTTTT.

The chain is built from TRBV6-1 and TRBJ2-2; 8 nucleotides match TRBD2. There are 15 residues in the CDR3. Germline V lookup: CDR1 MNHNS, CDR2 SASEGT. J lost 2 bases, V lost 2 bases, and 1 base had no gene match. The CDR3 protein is CASSESGRNTGELFF. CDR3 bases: TGTGCCAGCAGTGAAAGCGGGAGAAACACCGGGGAGCTGTTTTTT.

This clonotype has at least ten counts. CDR3 protein: CAISLGGGESQPQHF. The CDR3 nucleotides are TGTGCCATCTCCCTAGGGGGGGGTGAGAGTCAGCCCCAGCATTTT. The chain combines TRBV10-3 with TRBJ1-5; D may be TRBD1 (6 bases). V was cut by 8 bases and J by 6 bases, with 20 bases left in between. CDR1 is ENHRY, CDR2 SYGVKD, per germline. The CDR3 spans 15 residues.

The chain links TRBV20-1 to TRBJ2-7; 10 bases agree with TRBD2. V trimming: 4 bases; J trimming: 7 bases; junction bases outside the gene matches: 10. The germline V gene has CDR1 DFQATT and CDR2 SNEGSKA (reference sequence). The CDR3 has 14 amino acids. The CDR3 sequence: CSATLGTSEAEQYF. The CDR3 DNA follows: TGCAGTGCTACCCTCGGGACTAGCGAGGCGGAGCAGTACTTC.

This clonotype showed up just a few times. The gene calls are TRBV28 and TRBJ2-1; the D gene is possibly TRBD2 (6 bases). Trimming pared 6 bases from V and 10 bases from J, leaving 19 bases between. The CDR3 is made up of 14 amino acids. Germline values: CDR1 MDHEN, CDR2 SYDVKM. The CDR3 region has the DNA TGTGCCAGCAGATCCACGGAGGGCGCCCTAGAGCAGTTCTTC. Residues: CASRSTEGALEQFF.

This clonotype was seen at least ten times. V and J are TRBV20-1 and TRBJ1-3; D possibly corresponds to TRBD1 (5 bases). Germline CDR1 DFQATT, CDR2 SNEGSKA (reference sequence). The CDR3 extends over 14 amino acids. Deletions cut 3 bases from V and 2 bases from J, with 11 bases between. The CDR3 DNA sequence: TGCAGTGCTAGGACAGCCTCTACTGGAAACACCATATATTTT. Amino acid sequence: CSARTASTGNTIYF.

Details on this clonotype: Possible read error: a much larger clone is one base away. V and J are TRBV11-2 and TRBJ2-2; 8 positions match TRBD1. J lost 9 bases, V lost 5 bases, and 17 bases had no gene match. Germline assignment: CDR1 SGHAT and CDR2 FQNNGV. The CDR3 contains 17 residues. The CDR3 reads CASSPGQGQAYLRELFF. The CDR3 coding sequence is TGTGCCAGCAGCCCGGGGCAGGGACAGGCCTATCTCCGGGAGCTGTTTTTT.

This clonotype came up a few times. In DNA, the CDR3 is TGTGCCAGCAACCTAGCGGGGCACTCCTACGAGCAGTACTTC. This sequence encodes CASNLAGHSYEQYF. This chain connects TRBV6-2 or TRBV6-3 to TRBJ2-7, with 9 nucleotides matching TRBD2. Unmatched junction bases numbered 4, after V lost 7 bases and J lost 0 bases. This CDR3 contains 14 residues. CDR1 and CDR2 (germline): MNHEY, SVGEGT.

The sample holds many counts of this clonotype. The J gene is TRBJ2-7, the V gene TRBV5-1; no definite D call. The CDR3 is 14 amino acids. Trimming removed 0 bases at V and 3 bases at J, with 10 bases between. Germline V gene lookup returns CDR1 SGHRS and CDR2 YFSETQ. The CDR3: CASSLAPDLYEQYF. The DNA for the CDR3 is TGCGCCAGCAGCTTGGCGCCGGACCTCTACGAGCAGTACTTC.

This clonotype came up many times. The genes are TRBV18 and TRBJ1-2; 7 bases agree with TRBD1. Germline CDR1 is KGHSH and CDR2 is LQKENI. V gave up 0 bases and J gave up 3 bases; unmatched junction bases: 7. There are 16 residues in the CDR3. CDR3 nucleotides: TGTGCCAGCTCACCACCGAGGGGGCAGGGCGACTATGGCTACACCTTC. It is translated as CASSPPRGQGDYGYTF.

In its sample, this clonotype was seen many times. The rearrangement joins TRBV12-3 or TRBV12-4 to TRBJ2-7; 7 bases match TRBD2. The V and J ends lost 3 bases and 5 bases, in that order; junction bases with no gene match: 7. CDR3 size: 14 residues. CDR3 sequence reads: CASSFGGSPDEQYF. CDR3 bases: TGTGCCAGCAGTTTCGGCGGGAGCCCAGACGAGCAGTACTTC.

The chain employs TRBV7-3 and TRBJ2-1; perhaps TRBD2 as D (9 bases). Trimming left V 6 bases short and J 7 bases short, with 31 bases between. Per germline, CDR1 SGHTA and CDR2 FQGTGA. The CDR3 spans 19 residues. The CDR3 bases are TGTGCCAGCAGTCCAACAGGGGGGTTAGCGGGAGCCCTCGGGAATGAGCAGTTCTTC. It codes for CASSPTGGLAGALGNEQFF. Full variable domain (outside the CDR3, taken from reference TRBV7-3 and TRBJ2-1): GAGVSQTPSNKVTEKGKYVELRCDPISGHTALYWYRQSLGQGPEFLIYFQGTGAADDSGLPNDRFFAVRPEGSVSTLKIQRTERGDSAVYLCASSPTGGLAGALGNEQFFGPGTRLTVL.

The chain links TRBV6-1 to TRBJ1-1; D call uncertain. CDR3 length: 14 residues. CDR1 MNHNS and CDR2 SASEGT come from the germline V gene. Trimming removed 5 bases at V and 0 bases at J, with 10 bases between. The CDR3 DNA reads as TGTGCCAGCAGTCCAACAGAATTGAACACTGAAGCTTTCTTT. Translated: CASSPTELNTEAFF.

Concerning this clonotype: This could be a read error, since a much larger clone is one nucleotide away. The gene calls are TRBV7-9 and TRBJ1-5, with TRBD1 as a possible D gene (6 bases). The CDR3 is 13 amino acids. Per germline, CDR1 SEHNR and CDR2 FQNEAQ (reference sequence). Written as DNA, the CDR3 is TGTACCAGCAGCCGGACAGTAGATCAGCCCCAGCATTTT. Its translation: CTSSRTVDQPQHF.

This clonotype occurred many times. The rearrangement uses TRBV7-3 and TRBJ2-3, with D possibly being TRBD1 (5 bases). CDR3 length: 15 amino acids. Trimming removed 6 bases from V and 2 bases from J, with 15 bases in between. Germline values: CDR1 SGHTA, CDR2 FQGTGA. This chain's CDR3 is CASSRQSSPTDTQYF. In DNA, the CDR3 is TGTGCCAGCAGTCGACAGTCGTCACCCACAGATACGCAGTATTTT.

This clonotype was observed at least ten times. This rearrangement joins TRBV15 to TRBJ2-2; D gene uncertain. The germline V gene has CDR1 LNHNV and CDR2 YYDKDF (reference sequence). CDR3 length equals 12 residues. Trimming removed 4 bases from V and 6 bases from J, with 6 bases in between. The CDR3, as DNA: TGTGCCACCAGCACTGGACCCGGGGAGCTGTTTTTT. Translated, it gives CATSTGPGELFF.

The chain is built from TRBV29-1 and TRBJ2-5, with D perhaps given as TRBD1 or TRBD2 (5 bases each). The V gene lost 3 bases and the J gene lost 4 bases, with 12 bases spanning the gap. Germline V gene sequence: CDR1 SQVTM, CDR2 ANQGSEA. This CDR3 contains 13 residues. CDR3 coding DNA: TGCAGCGTTGACCCAGTTGGGACAGAGACCCAGTACTTC. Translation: CSVDPVGTETQYF.

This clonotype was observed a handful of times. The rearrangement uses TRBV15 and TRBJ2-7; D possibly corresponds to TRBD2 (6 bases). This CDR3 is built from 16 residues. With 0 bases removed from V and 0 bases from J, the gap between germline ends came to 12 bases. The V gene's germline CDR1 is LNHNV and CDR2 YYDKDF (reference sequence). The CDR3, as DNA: TGTGCCACCAGCAGAGAGCGGGGCAGGACCTCCTACGAGCAGTACTTC. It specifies CATSRERGRTSYEQYF. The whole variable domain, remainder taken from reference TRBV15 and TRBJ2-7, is DAMVIQNPRYQVTQFGKPVTLSCSQTLNHNVMYWYQQKSSQAPKLLFHYYDKDFNNEADTPDNFQSRRPNTSFCFLDIRSPGLGDTAMYLCATSRERGRTSYEQYFGPGTRLTVT.

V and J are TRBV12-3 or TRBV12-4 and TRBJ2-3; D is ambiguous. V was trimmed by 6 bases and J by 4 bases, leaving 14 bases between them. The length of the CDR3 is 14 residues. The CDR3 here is CASRKYERPDTQYF. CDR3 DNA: TGTGCCAGCAGGAAATATGAGAGGCCAGATACGCAGTATTTT.

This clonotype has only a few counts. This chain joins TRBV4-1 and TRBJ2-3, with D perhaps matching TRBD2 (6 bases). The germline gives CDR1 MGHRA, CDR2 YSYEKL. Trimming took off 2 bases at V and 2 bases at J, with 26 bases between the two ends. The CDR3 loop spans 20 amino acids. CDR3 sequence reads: CASSQLWEDRSTGVTDTQYF. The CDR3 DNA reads TGCGCCAGCAGCCAATTATGGGAGGACCGCTCAACCGGAGTCACAGATACGCAGTATTTT.

CDR3 sequence (DNA): TGCAGCGTTTGGGGCCTAGCGGGCCAAGAGACCCAGTACTTC. Protein: CSVWGLAGQETQYF. This chain joins TRBV29-1 and TRBJ2-5, with TRBD2 matching 8 bases. This CDR3 spans 14 amino acids. Unmatched junction bases numbered 6, after V lost 5 bases and J lost 1 base. CDR1 and CDR2 (germline): SQVTM, ANQGSEA.

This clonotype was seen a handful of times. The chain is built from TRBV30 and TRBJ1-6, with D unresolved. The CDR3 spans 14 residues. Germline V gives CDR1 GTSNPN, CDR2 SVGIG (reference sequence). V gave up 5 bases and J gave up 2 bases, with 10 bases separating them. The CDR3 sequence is CAWSTSPYNSPLHF. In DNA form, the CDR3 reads TGTGCCTGGTCCACGTCTCCCTATAATTCACCCCTCCACTTT.

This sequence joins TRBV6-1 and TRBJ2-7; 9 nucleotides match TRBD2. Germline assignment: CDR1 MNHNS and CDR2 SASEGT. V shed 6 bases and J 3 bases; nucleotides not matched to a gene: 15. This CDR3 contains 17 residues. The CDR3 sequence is CASSHADYSGRSYEQYF. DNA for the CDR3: TGTGCCAGCAGCCACGCCGATTATAGCGGGAGAAGCTACGAGCAGTACTTC.